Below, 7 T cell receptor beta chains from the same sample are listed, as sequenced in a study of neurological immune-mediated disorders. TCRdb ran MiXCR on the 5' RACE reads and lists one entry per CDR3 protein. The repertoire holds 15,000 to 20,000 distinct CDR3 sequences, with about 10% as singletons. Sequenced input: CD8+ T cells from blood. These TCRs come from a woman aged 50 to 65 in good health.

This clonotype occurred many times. CDR3 nucleotides: TGCAGTGCTAGATTTAAACAGGGGCTAAGCACAGATACGCAGTATTTT. Translation gives CSARFKQGLSTDTQYF. The rearrangement links TRBV20-1 to TRBJ2-3; 7 nucleotides agree with TRBD1. In germline, CDR1 is DFQATT, CDR2 SNEGSKA (reference sequence). The CDR3 consists of 16 residues. V lost 2 bases to trimming and J lost 0 bases; unmatched junction nucleotides: 8.

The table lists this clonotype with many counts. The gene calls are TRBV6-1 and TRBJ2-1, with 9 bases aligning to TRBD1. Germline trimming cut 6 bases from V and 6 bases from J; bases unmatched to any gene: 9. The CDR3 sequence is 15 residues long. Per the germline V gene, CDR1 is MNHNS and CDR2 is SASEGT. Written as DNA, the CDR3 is TGTGCCAGCAGAAGCCGGGACAGGGTCCCCAATGAGCAGTTCTTC. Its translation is CASRSRDRVPNEQFF.

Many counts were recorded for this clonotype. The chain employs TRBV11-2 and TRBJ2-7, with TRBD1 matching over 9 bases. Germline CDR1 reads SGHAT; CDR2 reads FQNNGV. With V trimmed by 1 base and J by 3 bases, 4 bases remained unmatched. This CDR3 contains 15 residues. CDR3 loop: CASSLVGTGFYEQYF. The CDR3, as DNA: TGTGCCAGCAGCTTAGTCGGGACAGGGTTCTACGAGCAGTACTTC.

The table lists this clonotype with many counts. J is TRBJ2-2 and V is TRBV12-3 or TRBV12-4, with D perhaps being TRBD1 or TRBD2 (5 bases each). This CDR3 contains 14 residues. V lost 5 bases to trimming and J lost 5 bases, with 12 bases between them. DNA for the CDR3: TGTGCCAGCAGTAGGGGAAGGGAGACCGGGGAGCTGTTTTTT. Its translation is CASSRGRETGELFF.

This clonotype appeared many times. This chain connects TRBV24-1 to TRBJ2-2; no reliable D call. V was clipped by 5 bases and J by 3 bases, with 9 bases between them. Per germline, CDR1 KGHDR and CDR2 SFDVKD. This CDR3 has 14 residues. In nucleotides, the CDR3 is TGTGCCACCAGTGCGAGGTTTTACACCGGGGAGCTGTTTTTT. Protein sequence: CATSARFYTGELFF.

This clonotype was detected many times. For the CDR3, the DNA is TGTGCCAGCTCGGATTACTTCCGGGTCCGAGGATATGGCGGCTACACCTTC. This sequence encodes CASSDYFRVRGYGGYTF. V usage is TRBV12-3 or TRBV12-4 and J usage is TRBJ1-2; unclear D gene. This CDR3 is 17 amino acids long. Trimming cost V 8 bases and J 8 bases, with 30 bases left between them.

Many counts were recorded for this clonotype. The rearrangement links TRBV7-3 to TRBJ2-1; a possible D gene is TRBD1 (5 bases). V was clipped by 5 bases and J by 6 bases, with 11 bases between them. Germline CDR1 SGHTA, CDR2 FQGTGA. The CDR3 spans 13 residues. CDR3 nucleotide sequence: TGTGCCAGCAGCCCTGACAGAGGCAATGAGCAGTTCTTC. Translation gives CASSPDRGNEQFF.